Given below is one T cell receptor beta chain in context. Antigen specificity is unknown. This entry belongs to a study of PD-L1 blockade in urothelial cancer. Overall study context: Patients went on atezolizumab at some point between 2013 and 2015, receiving 1,200 mg intravenously every 3 weeks. Study-wide findings and caveats: Improved survival was predicted by pretreatment blood TCR clonality below the median.

Time point indicated: pretreatment peripheral blood. The CDR3 runs 14 residues. After removal of 1 base from V and 5 bases from J, the junction contained 5 bases not matched to a gene. CDR1 and CDR2 (germline): SQVTM, ANQGSEA. Measured with immunoSEQ multiplex PCR; TCRdb has only the in-frame clones, and not every one. The data contain tens of thousands of clones, roughly 84% of them seen just once; the ten biggest clones take up approximately 10%. This TCR derives from a woman aged 70-85 years with urothelial cancer. The rearrangement links TRBV29-1 to TRBJ2-5, with 9 bases lining up with TRBD2. Source: PBMCs, taken around atezolizumab (anti-PD-L1) treatment. CDR3 nucleotide sequence: TGCAGCGTTGAAGCGGCGGGGGGGCAGGAGACCCAGTACTTC. Translating gives CSVEAAGGQETQYF.